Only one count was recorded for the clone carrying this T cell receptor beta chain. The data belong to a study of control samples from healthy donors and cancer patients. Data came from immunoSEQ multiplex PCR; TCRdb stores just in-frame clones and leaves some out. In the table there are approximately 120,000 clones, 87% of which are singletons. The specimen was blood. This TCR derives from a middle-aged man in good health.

CDR3 nucleotides: TGTGCCAGCAGACGCAGTAGACATAGCGATGGCTACACCTTC. This encodes CASRRSRHSDGYTF. The chain uses TRBV6-5 and TRBJ1-2; D call uncertain. This CDR3 is built from 14 residues. Trimming took 6 bases from V and 6 from J, leaving 17 bases between them. Germline CDR1 reads MNHEY; CDR2 reads SVGAGI.